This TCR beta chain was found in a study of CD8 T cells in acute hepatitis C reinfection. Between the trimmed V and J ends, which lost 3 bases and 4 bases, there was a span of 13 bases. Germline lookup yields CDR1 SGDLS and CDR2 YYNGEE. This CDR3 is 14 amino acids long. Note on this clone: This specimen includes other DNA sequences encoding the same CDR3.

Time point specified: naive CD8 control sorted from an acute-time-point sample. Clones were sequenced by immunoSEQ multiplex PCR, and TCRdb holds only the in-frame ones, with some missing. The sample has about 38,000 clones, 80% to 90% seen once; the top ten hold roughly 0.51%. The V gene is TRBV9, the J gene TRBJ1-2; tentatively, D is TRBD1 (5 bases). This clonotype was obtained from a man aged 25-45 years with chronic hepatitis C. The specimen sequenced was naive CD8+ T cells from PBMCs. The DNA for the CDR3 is TGTGCCAGCAGCGCCCAGGGAGGGGCCTATGGCTACACCTTC. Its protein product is CASSAQGGAYGYTF.